The entry below gives a single T cell receptor beta chain sequence along with its context. Its target is not known. The sample comes from a study of T cells in localized non-small cell lung cancer. Study findings and constraints: Peak T cell clonality was found in uninvolved adjacent lung, exceeding tumor. In adjacent lung, a median around 50 of the top 100 tumor clones were found.

Germline CDR1 and CDR2: MNHEY and SVGAGI. This CDR3 is 14 amino acids long. V gave up 5 bases and J gave up 5 bases; unmatched junction bases: 5. Data came from immunoSEQ multiplex PCR; TCRdb stores just in-frame clones and leaves some out. This table has 25,000 to 35,000 clones, about 91% appearing once. The chain uses TRBV6-5 and TRBJ2-2; 7 positions match TRBD2. This clonotype was obtained from a man aged 40 to 75 with stage II lung adenocarcinoma. This material consisted of PBMCs, taken before any cancer treatment. CDR3 sequence reads: CASSPLADTGELFF. CDR3 nucleotide sequence: TGTGCCAGCAGTCCGCTAGCGGATACCGGGGAGCTGTTTTTT.